This T cell receptor (beta chain) originates from a study of PD-1 blockade in mismatch repair-deficient tumors. The overall study: Patients had around 11 mismatch repair-deficient cancer types and were previously treated and progressing.

Study results and caveats: After pembrolizumab, tumor-resident clones rose rapidly, then generally contracted before radiologic responses.

Germline loops: CDR1 SNHLY, CDR2 FYNNEI. V gave up 2 bases and J gave up 4 bases; unmatched junction bases: 4. The CDR3 loop spans 15 amino acids. All patients were mismatch repair deficient, assessed by either PCR or immunohistochemistry. Profiled with immunoSEQ multiplex PCR; TCRdb holds only in-frame clones, not every one. Among 70,000 to 90,000 clones, 65% to 85% were seen once, and the ten largest hold around 5.1%. With respect to this clone: Antigen specificity is unknown.

The source was peripheral blood, collected 44 weeks after starting pembrolizumab. This TCR came from an adult with mismatch repair-deficient cancer. The V call is TRBV2, the J call TRBJ2-2; 7 nucleotides agree with TRBD2. The DNA of the CDR3 is TGTGCCAGCAGTGAACAGGTAGCGGGCACCGGGGAGCTGTTTTTT. Translated: CASSEQVAGTGELFF. Full variable domain (missing parts from reference TRBV2 and TRBJ2-2): EPEVTQTPSHQVTQMGQEVILRCVPISNHLYFYWYRQILGQKVEFLVSFYNNEISEKSEIFDDQFSVERPDGSNFTLKIRSTKLEDSAMYFCASSEQVAGTGELFFGEGSRLTVL.